These 15 T cell receptor beta chains came from one sample sequenced in a study of cytomegalovirus exposure and HLA in healthy donors. Sequenced by immunoSEQ multiplex PCR; TCRdb stores in-frame clones only, minus some. Here the sample spans more than 120,000 clones, around 87% being singletons. Sequenced sample: PBMCs. These receptors originate from a man between 18 and 35 years old in good health and CMV-seropositive.

The chain has TRBV2 and TRBJ2-2; no definite D call. Germline CDR1 SNHLY, CDR2 FYNNEI. Trimming cost V 7 bases and J 3 bases, with 12 bases left between them. This CDR3 comprises 14 residues. CDR3 DNA: TGTGCCAGCACCGAGGTCCGGGACACCGGGGAGCTGTTTTTT. This translates into CASTEVRDTGELFF. The full variable domain, with the rest looked up from reference TRBV2 and TRBJ2-2, is EPEVTQTPSHQVTQMGQEVILRCVPISNHLYFYWYRQILGQKVEFLVSFYNNEISEKSEIFDDQFSVERPDGSNFTLKIRSTKLEDSAMYFCASTEVRDTGELFFGEGSRLTVL.

This clone was detected a few times. The chain carries TRBV4-2 and TRBJ2-7; TRBD1 agrees at 7 bases. This CDR3 has 13 amino acids. In germline, CDR1 is LGHNA, CDR2 YNFKEQ. With 4 bases clipped from V and 2 bases from J, the junction kept 2 bases outside the gene matches. This chain's CDR3 is CASSLTGTYEQYF. CDR3 DNA: TGTGCCAGCAGCCTGACAGGGACCTACGAGCAGTACTTC.

This clone was seen just once. The rearrangement links TRBV6-5 to TRBJ2-1; D is perhaps TRBD1 (6 bases). The CDR3 is 14 residues long. Germline lookup yields CDR1 MNHEY and CDR2 SVGAGI. V was shortened by 2 bases and J by 3 bases, with 8 bases between the two germline ends. CDR3: CASSYGQLYNEQFF. The CDR3 coding sequence is TGTGCCAGCAGTTACGGACAGCTCTACAATGAGCAGTTCTTC.

The CDR3 nucleotides read TGTGCCAGCTCACCAATGATAGCAGGGGGCACGGGTGAAGCTTTCTTT. It translates to CASSPMIAGGTGEAFF. The genes are TRBV18 and TRBJ1-1, with TRBD1 matching 8 bases. The germline V gene has CDR1 KGHSH and CDR2 LQKENI. The CDR3 totals 16 residues. Germline trimming cut 2 bases from V and 7 bases from J; bases unmatched to any gene: 12. Variable domain in full (rest from reference TRBV18 and TRBJ1-1): NAGVMQNPRHLVRRRGQEARLRCSPMKGHSHVYWYRQLPEEGLKFMVYLQKENIIDESGMPKERFSAEFPKEGPSILRIQQVVRGDSAAYFCASSPMIAGGTGEAFFGQGTRLTVV.

The chain joins TRBV5-4 to TRBJ2-7; TRBD2 matches 8 bases. CDR1 SGHNT and CDR2 YYREEE come from the germline V gene (reference sequence). There are 14 residues in the CDR3. V trimming: 3 bases; J trimming: 0 bases; junction bases outside the gene matches: 2. The CDR3 bases are TGTGCCAGCAGCTGGGGACTAGTCTCCTACGAGCAGTACTTC. Translating it yields CASSWGLVSYEQYF.

This clone was observed a handful of times. The CDR3 sequence is CASLGFNEKLFF. CDR3 nucleotides: TGTGCCAGTCTAGGTTTTAATGAAAAACTGTTTTTT. This chain links TRBV19 with TRBJ1-4; D is uncertain. Deletions cut 8 bases from V and 4 bases from J, with 8 bases between. The CDR3 is made up of 12 amino acids. The germline V gene has CDR1 LNHDA and CDR2 SQIVND (reference sequence).

This clone has more than one count but fewer than ten. The chain is built from TRBV2 and TRBJ1-3; D is perhaps TRBD1 (5 bases). Germline assignment: CDR1 SNHLY and CDR2 FYNNEI. This CDR3 spans 15 amino acids. V was trimmed by 8 bases and J by 2 bases, leaving 16 bases between them. The CDR3 DNA sequence: TGTGCCAGCCGACCGGGTAGGGGCACTGGAAACACCATATATTTT. This codes for CASRPGRGTGNTIYF.

This chain links TRBV9 with TRBJ1-2, with a tentative D call TRBD1 (6 bases). V was trimmed by 4 bases and J by 3 bases, leaving 16 bases between them. Germline values: CDR1 SGDLS, CDR2 YYNGEE. The CDR3 consists of 15 residues. CDR3 in DNA: TGTGCCAGCAGCCAAACGGGGGGCTCCTACTATGGCTACACCTTC. Protein: CASSQTGGSYYGYTF. Full variable domain (remainder filled in from reference TRBV9 and TRBJ1-2): DSGVTQTPKHLITATGQRVTLRCSPRSGDLSVYWYQQSLDQGLQFLIQYYNGEERAKGNILERFSAQQFPDLHSELNLSSLELGDSALYFCASSQTGGSYYGYTFGSGTRLTVV.

The chain carries TRBV27 and TRBJ2-1; TRBD2 is a possible D gene (5 bases). This CDR3 comprises 16 residues. Trimming removed 5 bases from V and 2 bases from J, with 16 bases in between. Per the germline V gene, CDR1 is MNHEY and CDR2 is SMNVEV (reference sequence). This CDR3 reads CASSPPAVRTYNEQFF. The CDR3 DNA reads as TGTGCCAGCAGTCCCCCAGCGGTACGGACCTACAATGAGCAGTTCTTC.

This chain's CDR3 is CASSRTGYGYTF. The DNA for the CDR3 is TGTGCCAGCAGCCGGACAGGCTATGGCTACACCTTC. The rearrangement joins TRBV27 to TRBJ1-2; 7 nucleotides line up with TRBD1. Germline V gives CDR1 MNHEY, CDR2 SMNVEV (reference sequence). The CDR3 has 12 amino acids. V was pared by 6 bases and J by 4 bases, with 2 bases of the junction left unmatched.

This rearrangement joins TRBV7-3 to TRBJ1-1; the D is unclear. Trimming removed 2 bases at V and 8 bases at J, with 15 bases between. The CDR3 runs 14 residues. Germline V gene lookup returns CDR1 SGHTA and CDR2 FQGTGA. CDR3 nucleotides: TGTGCCAGCAGCTTATCGGGGAACAATAGGGAAGCTTTCTTT. Its protein product is CASSLSGNNREAFF.

V is TRBV27 and J is TRBJ2-3; 10 bases are a match to TRBD2. Germline assignment: CDR1 MNHEY and CDR2 SMNVEV (reference sequence). Trimming removed 8 bases from V and 2 bases from J; junction bases left unmatched: 1. CDR3 length: 13 amino acids. The CDR3 is CASGLADTDTQYF. For the CDR3, the DNA is TGTGCCAGCGGACTAGCGGACACAGATACGCAGTATTTT.

A single count supports this clone. The chain links TRBV15 to TRBJ2-7; 10 nucleotides line up with TRBD1. CDR3 length equals 17 residues. Germline CDR1 LNHNV, CDR2 YYDKDF (reference sequence). V trimming: 5 bases; J trimming: 3 bases; junction bases outside the gene matches: 13. This CDR3 reads CATSSTIWTGGNYEQYF. DNA for the CDR3: TGTGCCACCAGCTCGACGATTTGGACAGGGGGAAACTACGAGCAGTACTTC.

The chain is built from TRBV7-3 and TRBJ2-2; 11 nucleotides agree with TRBD2. V trimming: 4 bases; J trimming: 8 bases; junction bases outside the gene matches: 6. CDR1 and CDR2 (germline): SGHTA, FQGTGA. CDR3 length: 15 amino acids. The DNA of the CDR3 is TGTGCCAGCAGCTACACTGGGACTAGCGGAGGGGAGCTGTTTTTT. Its protein is CASSYTGTSGGELFF.

The chain combines TRBV2 with TRBJ2-3, with D unclear. Germline V gene data show CDR1 as SNHLY and CDR2 as FYNNEI. V was clipped by 6 bases and J by 0 bases, with 10 bases between them. The CDR3 is 14 residues long. The CDR3, as DNA: TGTGCCAGCAGCCCCCCCTCTAGCACAGATACGCAGTATTTT. It encodes CASSPPSSTDTQYF.